These T cell receptor beta chains were read from a single sample in a study of blood T cell repertoires in COVID-19. Method: immunoSEQ multiplex PCR; TCRdb's copy keeps in-frame clones and lacks some. The sample lists around 190,000 clones, roughly 77% occurring once. Sequencing input: peripheral blood. The receptor set was obtained from a man in his 70s with active or convalescent COVID-19. Both conserved end residues are part of each CDR3. The order of the fields is J gene, clone size, V gene, D gene, CDR3 length, CDR3 protein, CDR3 DNA. D genes are given only for firm matches. The size of a clone is reported for some rows only, either as once, few or many, or as a class for expanded clones.

TRBJ2-1 - TRBV6-5 - 12 CASSRGGNEQFF TGTGCCAGCTCACGCGGTGGCAATGAGCAGTTCTTC
TRBJ2-1 - TRBV14 - 13 CASRDKSYNEQFF TGTGCCAGCAGAGACAAATCGTACAATGAGCAGTTCTTC
TRBJ1-5 few TRBV7-9 TRBD1 16 CASSSSAGGENQPQHF TGTGCCAGCAGCTCTAGCGCAGGGGGAGAGAATCAGCCCCAGCATTTT
TRBJ1-2 - TRBV5-4 TRBD1 13 CASSLRQGDGYTF TGTGCCAGCAGCTTAAGACAGGGGGATGGCTACACCTTC
TRBJ2-6 - TRBV7-6 TRBD2 18 CASSPLAGAGSGANVLTF TGTGCCAGCAGCCCCCTAGCGGGAGCTGGCTCTGGGGCCAACGTCCTGACTTTC
TRBJ1-5 - TRBV30 - 14 CAWSQGNSNQPQHF TGTGCCTGGAGTCAGGGGAATAGCAATCAGCCCCAGCATTTT
TRBJ1-5 - TRBV5-6 TRBD1 16 CASSSARTGWNQPQHF TGTGCCAGCAGCTCCGCACGGACAGGGTGGAATCAGCCCCAGCATTTT
TRBJ2-7 - TRBV4-1 - 15 CASSPLGLAGNEQYF TGCGCCAGCAGCCCCCTCGGCCTTGCGGGGAACGAGCAGTACTTC
TRBJ1-1 - TRBV18 - 13 CASSGGGNTEAFF TGTGCCAGCTCAGGGGGAGGGAACACTGAAGCTTTCTTT
TRBJ1-1 few TRBV2 - 13 CASIGTLNTEAFF TGTGCCAGCATCGGGACACTGAACACTGAAGCTTTCTTT
TRBJ2-1 few TRBV5-1 - 14 CASSLTQGGDEQFF TGCGCCAGCAGCTTGACCCAGGGTGGGGATGAGCAGTTCTTC
TRBJ2-5 - TRBV3-1/TRBV3-2 TRBD1 19 CASSPPRTGADTFQETQYF TGTGCCAGCAGCCCCCCCCGGACAGGGGCCGATACCTTTCAAGAGACCCAGTACTTC
TRBJ2-7 - TRBV6-5 TRBD1 14 CASRLGTGSHEQYF TGTGCCAGCAGGCTCGGGACAGGGTCCCACGAGCAGTACTTC
TRBJ1-2 - TRBV5-1 - 14 CASSSGQVNYGYTF TGCGCCAGCAGCTCCGGACAAGTCAACTATGGCTACACCTTC
TRBJ2-1 - TRBV5-4 - 15 CASSLGPSTDNEQFF TGTGCCAGCAGCTTGGGTCCGAGTACAGACAATGAGCAGTTCTTC
TRBJ2-1 few TRBV29-1 - 12 CSVGVWAREQFF TGCAGCGTTGGGGTCTGGGCCAGAGAGCAGTTCTTC
TRBJ1-1 - TRBV18 - 17 CASSLSSSGTSNTEAFF TGTGCCAGCTCACTCTCATCCTCCGGGACAAGTAACACTGAAGCTTTCTTT
TRBJ1-1 - TRBV18 - 12 CASRSSNTEAFF TGTGCCAGCCGTAGTAGCAACACTGAAGCTTTCTTT
TRBJ1-2 - TRBV19 - 14 CASSPLEGNYGYTF TGTGCCAGTAGTCCCCTCGAGGGTAACTATGGCTACACCTTC
TRBJ1-1 - TRBV30 TRBD1 14 CAWSQGGTGTEAFF TGTGCCTGGAGTCAAGGGGGCACGGGGACTGAAGCTTTCTTT
TRBJ2-1 few TRBV30 TRBD1 15 CAWSGRDRGSVEQFF TGTGCCTGGAGCGGGCGAGACAGGGGGAGTGTTGAGCAGTTCTTC
TRBJ2-1 - TRBV10-2 - 16 CASSEWILVSDNEQFF TGCGCCAGCAGTGAGTGGATTCTAGTGAGTGACAATGAGCAGTTCTTC
TRBJ2-7 - TRBV6-4 TRBD1 15 CASSPPGQDLWEQYF TGTGCCAGCAGCCCCCCGGGACAGGATTTGTGGGAGCAGTACTTC
TRBJ2-7 - TRBV27 TRBD1 13 CASSLDRGYEQYF TGTGCCAGCAGTTTGGACAGGGGTTACGAGCAGTACTTC
TRBJ2-3 - TRBV7-8 TRBD2 16 CASSLVAGAMADTQYF TGTGCCAGCAGCTTAGTGGCGGGAGCGATGGCGGATACGCAGTATTTT
TRBJ1-4 - TRBV5-1 TRBD1 16 CASSSGTGPRSEKLFF TGCGCCAGCAGCTCCGGGACAGGGCCCCGAAGTGAAAAACTGTTTTTT
TRBJ2-7 - TRBV5-1 - 15 CASSSMRDTGSEQYF TGCGCCAGCAGCTCGATGAGGGACACGGGGAGCGAGCAGTACTTC